This TCR beta chain is from a study of cytomegalovirus exposure and HLA in healthy donors. The study's findings and limits: An analysis done earlier found most TCR beta V segments productive about 87% or about 30% of the time.

This CDR3 comprises 16 residues. V dropped 4 bases and J dropped 5; count of bases not matched to a gene: 7. The germline V gene has CDR1 SGHRS and CDR2 YFSETQ. Donors were nominally healthy when sampled, though unrecorded immune exposures were likely. Comments on this clone: Its antigen is not known.

Use of 60 Vbeta and 13 Jbeta primers characterized the PCR. Measured with immunoSEQ multiplex PCR; TCRdb has only the in-frame clones, and not every one. In all, the sample yields roughly 120,000 clones. V and J are TRBV5-1 and TRBJ2-5; 14 nucleotides agree with TRBD2. Material for sequencing was PBMCs. The sequence derives from a man in his late teens or twenties in good health and CMV-seronegative. The CDR3 DNA follows: TGCGCCAGCAGCCCGGGACTAGCGGGAGAGTGGGAGACCCAGTACTTC. As protein: CASSPGLAGEWETQYF.